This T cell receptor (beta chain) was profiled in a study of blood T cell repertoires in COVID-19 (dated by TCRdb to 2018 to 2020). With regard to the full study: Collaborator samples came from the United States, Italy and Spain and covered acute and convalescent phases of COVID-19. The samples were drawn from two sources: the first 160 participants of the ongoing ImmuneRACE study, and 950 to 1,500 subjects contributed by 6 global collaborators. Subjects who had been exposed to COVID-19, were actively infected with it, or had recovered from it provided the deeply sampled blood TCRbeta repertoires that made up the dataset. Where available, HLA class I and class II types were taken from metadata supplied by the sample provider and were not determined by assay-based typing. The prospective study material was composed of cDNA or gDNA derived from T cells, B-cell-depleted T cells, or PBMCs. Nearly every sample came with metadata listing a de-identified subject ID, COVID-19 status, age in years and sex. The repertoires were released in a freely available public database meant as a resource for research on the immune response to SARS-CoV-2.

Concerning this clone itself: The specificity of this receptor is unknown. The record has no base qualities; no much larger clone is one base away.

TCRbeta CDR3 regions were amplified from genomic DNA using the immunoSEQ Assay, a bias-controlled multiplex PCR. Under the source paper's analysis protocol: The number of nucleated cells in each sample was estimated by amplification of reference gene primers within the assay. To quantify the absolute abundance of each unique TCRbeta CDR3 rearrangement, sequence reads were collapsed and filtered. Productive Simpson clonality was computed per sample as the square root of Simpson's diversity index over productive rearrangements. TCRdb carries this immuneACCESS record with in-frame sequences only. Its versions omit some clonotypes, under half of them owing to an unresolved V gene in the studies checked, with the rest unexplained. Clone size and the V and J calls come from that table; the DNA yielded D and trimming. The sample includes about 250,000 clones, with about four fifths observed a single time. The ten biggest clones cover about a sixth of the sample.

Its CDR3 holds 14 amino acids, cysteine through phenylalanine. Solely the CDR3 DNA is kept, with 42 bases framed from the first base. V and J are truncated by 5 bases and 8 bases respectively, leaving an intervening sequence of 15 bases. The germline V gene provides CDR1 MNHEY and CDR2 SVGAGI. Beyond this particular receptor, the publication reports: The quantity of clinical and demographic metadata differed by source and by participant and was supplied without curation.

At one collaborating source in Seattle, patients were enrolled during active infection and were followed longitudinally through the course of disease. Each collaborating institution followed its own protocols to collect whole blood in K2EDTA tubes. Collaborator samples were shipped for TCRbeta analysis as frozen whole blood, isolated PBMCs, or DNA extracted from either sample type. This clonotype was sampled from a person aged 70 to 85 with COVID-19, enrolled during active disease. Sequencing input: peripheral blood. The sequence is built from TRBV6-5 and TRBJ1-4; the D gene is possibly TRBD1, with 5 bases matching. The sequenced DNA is TGTGCCAGCAGTCCCTCAGGGTATGGCGAAAAACTGTTTTTT. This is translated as CASSPSGYGEKLFF.